This TCR beta chain was sequenced during a study of T cell changes during pregnancy in multiple sclerosis. Libraries were prepared by immunoSEQ multiplex PCR; TCRdb keeps only in-frame clonotypes and omits some of them. Of 32,000 or so clones listed, roughly 90% are singletons. This CDR3 comprises 15 residues. With 1 base clipped from V and 5 bases from J, the junction kept 3 bases outside the gene matches. Germline V gene lookup returns CDR1 SGHAT and CDR2 FQDESV (reference sequence). This sequence joins TRBV11-1 and TRBJ2-2, with 8 nucleotides matching TRBD1. The TCR sequence derives from a female donor with multiple sclerosis, enrolled in a pregnancy study. Sequenced material: CD4+ T cells from peripheral blood mononuclear cells, taken in the second trimester of pregnancy. In DNA, the CDR3 is TGTGCCAGCAGCTTAGTCCGGACAGGGACCGGGGAGCTGTTTTTT. It translates to CASSLVRTGTGELFF.